Listed below are T cell receptor beta chains from one sample, sequenced in a study of blood T cell repertoires in COVID-19. The method was immunoSEQ multiplex PCR; TCRdb's version includes in-frame clones alone and lacks a portion of them. The sample lists roughly 81,000 clones, more than 75% occurring once. What was sequenced was peripheral blood. These receptor sequences come from a man aged 35 to 55 with acute or convalescent COVID-19. Each CDR3 is given with its conserved first and last residue. Fields, in order: J gene, clone size, V gene, D gene, CDR3 protein, CDR3 DNA. The D gene is left open where the match is weak. For some rows the clone size is stated as once, few or many, or as a class when expanded; others skip it.

TRBJ1-2,NA,TRBV4-2,TRBD1,CASSQGGTGFGYTF,TGTGCCAGCAGCCAAGGCGGGACAGGGTTTGGCTACACCTTC
TRBJ2-7,NA,TRBV7-9,TRBD2,CASSLATSGRYSYEQYF,TGTGCCAGCAGCTTAGCGACTAGCGGGAGATATTCCTACGAGCAGTACTTC
TRBJ2-5,NA,TRBV5-1,NA,CASSLGYEETQYF,TGCGCCAGCAGCTTGGGCTATGAAGAGACCCAGTACTTC
TRBJ2-7,NA,TRBV7-7,TRBD2,CASSAGLAGDEQYF,TGTGCCAGCAGCGCGGGACTAGCGGGAGACGAGCAGTACTTC
TRBJ1-1,NA,TRBV13,TRBD1,CASSLVDRGHGNTEAFF,TGTGCCAGCAGCTTAGTGGACAGGGGGCATGGTAACACTGAAGCTTTCTTT
TRBJ1-4,NA,TRBV6-6,NA,CASSSPGRGAEKLFF,TGTGCCAGCAGCTCCCCCGGACGGGGGGCGGAAAAACTGTTTTTT
TRBJ2-5,NA,TRBV5-6,TRBD1,CASSLEQGVTETQYF,TGTGCCAGCAGCTTGGAACAGGGGGTGACGGAGACCCAGTACTTC
TRBJ1-1,NA,TRBV7-2,NA,CASSLNRLEAFF,TGTGCCAGCAGCTTGAACAGGCTTGAAGCTTTCTTT
TRBJ1-4,NA,TRBV19,NA,CASSEHATNEKLFF,TGTGCCAGTAGCGAACACGCAACTAATGAAAAACTGTTTTTT
TRBJ1-5,NA,TRBV19,NA,CAVRAGANQPQHF,TGTGCCGTCCGGGCGGGGGCCAATCAGCCCCAGCATTTT
TRBJ2-3,NA,TRBV5-1,NA,CASSLGHPTDTQYF,TGCGCCAGCAGCTTGGGACACCCCACAGATACGCAGTATTTT
TRBJ1-2,NA,TRBV10-3,TRBD1,CATAGGPDYGYTF,TGTGCCACGGCAGGGGGCCCCGACTATGGCTACACCTTC
TRBJ2-7,NA,TRBV7-2,NA,CASKRTENYEQYF,TGTGCCAGCAAGAGGACAGAAAACTACGAGCAGTACTTC
TRBJ2-7,NA,TRBV4-1,TRBD2,CASSQAGLAGSEQYF,TGCGCCAGCAGCCAAGCGGGACTAGCTGGATCCGAGCAGTACTTC
TRBJ1-2,NA,TRBV7-9,NA,CASSLEAGAGGYTF,TGTGCCAGCAGCTTAGAGGCAGGGGCTGGTGGCTACACCTTC
TRBJ2-5,NA,TRBV30,TRBD1,CAWREDRGAGTQYF,TGTGCCTGGAGAGAGGACAGGGGAGCCGGGACCCAGTACTTC
TRBJ1-5,NA,TRBV6-1,NA,CASSASGGPPNQPQHF,TGTGCCAGCAGTGCCTCTGGAGGGCCACCCAATCAGCCCCAGCATTTT
TRBJ2-1,NA,TRBV5-1,TRBD1,CASRSGQGEYNEQFF,TGCGCCAGCAGATCCGGACAGGGAGAATACAATGAGCAGTTCTTC
TRBJ1-1,NA,TRBV5-1,TRBD1,CASSRGQGNTEAFF,TGCGCCAGCAGCCGGGGACAGGGTAACACTGAAGCTTTCTTT
TRBJ1-1,few,TRBV4-3,NA,CASSRQAGGTGNTEAFF,TGCGCCAGCAGCCGGCAGGCGGGGGGCACGGGGAACACTGAAGCTTTCTTT
TRBJ1-2,NA,TRBV19,TRBD1,CASSIVNRGESEGYTF,TGTGCCAGTAGTATAGTGAACAGGGGGGAATCGGAAGGCTACACCTTC
TRBJ1-1,few,TRBV4-2,NA,CASSQDLVPVANTEAFF,TGTGCCAGCAGCCAAGATCTGGTGCCAGTCGCGAACACTGAAGCTTTCTTT
TRBJ2-1,NA,TRBV5-1,TRBD2,CASSLGTSPNEQFF,TGCGCCAGCAGCTTAGGGACTAGCCCCAATGAGCAGTTCTTC
TRBJ1-3,NA,TRBV6-5,NA,CASSRDFSGNTIYF,TGTGCCAGCAGTCGGGACTTTTCCGGAAACACCATATATTTT
TRBJ1-3,NA,TRBV20-1,NA,CSARQGNTIYF,TGCAGTGCCCGACAGGGAAACACCATATATTTT
TRBJ1-4,NA,TRBV5-6,NA,CASTGQVGPYVF,TGTGCCAGCACAGGACAAGTTGGGCCGTACGTTTTT